This T cell receptor (beta chain) was profiled in a study of cytomegalovirus exposure and HLA in healthy donors. Study-level findings and limits: V- and J-gene trimming in TCR beta was tied to a missense DCLRE1C variant by an analysis performed later.

About this clone itself: Its specificity is not known.

Primers: 60 Vbeta forward and 13 Jbeta reverse. TCRdb keeps only in-frame clones here, not all; method: immunoSEQ multiplex PCR. Here the sample spans about 100,000 clones, roughly 75% being singletons. The length of the CDR3 is 13 residues. CDR1 and CDR2 (germline): SNHLY, FYNNEI. V lost 8 bases and J 8 bases, leaving 15 bases between the germline ends. The TCR originated in a man under 40 in good health and CMV-seronegative. This chain uses TRBV2 with TRBJ1-4, with a possible D match to TRBD1 (5 bases). The specimen was PBMCs. DNA for the CDR3: TGTGCCAGCTCCCTCTGGGGGGAAGAAAAACTGTTTTTT. This codes for CASSLWGEEKLFF.